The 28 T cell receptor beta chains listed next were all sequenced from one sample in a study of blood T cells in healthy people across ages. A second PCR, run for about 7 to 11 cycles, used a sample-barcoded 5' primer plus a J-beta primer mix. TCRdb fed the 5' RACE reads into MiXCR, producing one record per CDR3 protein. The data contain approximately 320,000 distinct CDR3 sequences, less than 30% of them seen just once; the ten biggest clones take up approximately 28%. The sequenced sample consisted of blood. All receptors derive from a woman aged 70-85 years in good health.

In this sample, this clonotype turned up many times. The CDR3 loop is CASSFGPEQFF. The CDR3 bases are TGTGCCAGCAGCTTCGGACCCGAGCAGTTCTTC. This chain connects TRBV7-6 to TRBJ2-1; D unresolved. CDR1 and CDR2 from the germline V gene are SGHVS and FNYEAQ. This CDR3 has 11 amino acids. Trimming removed 3 bases at V and 10 bases at J, with 7 bases between.

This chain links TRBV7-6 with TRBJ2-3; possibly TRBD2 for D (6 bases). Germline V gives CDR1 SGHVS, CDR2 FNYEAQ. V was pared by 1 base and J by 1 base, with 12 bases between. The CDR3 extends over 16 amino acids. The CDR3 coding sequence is TGTGCCAGCAGCTTAGAAGCGGGTCGGGGCACAGATACGCAGTATTTT. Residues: CASSLEAGRGTDTQYF.

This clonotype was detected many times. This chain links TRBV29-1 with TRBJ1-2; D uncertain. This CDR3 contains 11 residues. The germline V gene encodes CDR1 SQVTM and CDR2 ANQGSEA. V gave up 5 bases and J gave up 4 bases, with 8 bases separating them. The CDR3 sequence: CSVRAAYGYTF. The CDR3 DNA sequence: TGCAGCGTTAGGGCGGCCTATGGCTACACCTTC.

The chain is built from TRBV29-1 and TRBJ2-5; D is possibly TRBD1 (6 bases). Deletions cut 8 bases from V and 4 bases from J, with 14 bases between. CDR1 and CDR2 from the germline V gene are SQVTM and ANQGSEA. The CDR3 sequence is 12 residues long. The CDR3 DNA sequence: TGCAGCCCTCTCAGGGGCCGAGAGACCCAGTACTTC. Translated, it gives CSPLRGRETQYF.

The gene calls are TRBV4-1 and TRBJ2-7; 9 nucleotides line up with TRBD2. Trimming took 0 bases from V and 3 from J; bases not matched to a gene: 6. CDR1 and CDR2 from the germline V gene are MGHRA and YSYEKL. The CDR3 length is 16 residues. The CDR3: CASSQDLTSGDYEQYF. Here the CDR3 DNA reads TGCGCCAGCAGCCAAGATCTGACTAGCGGAGACTACGAGCAGTACTTC.

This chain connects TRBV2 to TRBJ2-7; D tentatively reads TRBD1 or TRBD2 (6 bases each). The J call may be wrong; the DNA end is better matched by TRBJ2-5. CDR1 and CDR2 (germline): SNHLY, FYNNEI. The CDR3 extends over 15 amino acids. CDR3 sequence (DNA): TGTGCCAGCAGTGACAGGGGTAGCGGACAAGAGACCCAGTACTTC. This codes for CASSDRGSGQETQYF.

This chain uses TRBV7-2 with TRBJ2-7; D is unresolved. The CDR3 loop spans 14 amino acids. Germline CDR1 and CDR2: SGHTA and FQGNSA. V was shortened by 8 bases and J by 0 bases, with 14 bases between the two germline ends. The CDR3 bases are TGTGCCAGCCAGGCGCTCACGAACTCCTACGAGCAGTACTTC. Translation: CASQALTNSYEQYF.

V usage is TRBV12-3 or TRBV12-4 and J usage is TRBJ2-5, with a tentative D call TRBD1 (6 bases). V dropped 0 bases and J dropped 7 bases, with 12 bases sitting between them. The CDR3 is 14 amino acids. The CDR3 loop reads CASSLAGGAGTQYF. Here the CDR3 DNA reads TGTGCCAGCAGTTTAGCTGGGGGCGCAGGGACCCAGTACTTC.

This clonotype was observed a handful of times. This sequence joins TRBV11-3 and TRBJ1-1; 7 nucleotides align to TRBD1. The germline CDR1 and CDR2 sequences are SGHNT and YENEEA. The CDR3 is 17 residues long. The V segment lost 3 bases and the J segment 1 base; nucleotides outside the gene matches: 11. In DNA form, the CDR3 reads TGTGCCAGCAGCTTTCAAGAGGGGGCGAACAAGAACACTGAAGCTTTCTTT. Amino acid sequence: CASSFQEGANKNTEAFF.

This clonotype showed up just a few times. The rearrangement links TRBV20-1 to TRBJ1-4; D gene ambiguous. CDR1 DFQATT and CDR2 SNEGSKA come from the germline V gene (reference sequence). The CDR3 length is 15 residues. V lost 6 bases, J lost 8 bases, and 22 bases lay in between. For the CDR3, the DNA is TGCAGTGCCCGAGGACGTCTCGGTTCGGGGGAAAAACTGTTTTTT. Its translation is CSARGRLGSGEKLFF.

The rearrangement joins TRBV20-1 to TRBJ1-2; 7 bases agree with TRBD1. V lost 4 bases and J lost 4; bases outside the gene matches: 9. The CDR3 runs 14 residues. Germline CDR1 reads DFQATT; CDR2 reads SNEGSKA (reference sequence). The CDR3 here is CSATARQGGYGYTF. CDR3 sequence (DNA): TGCAGTGCTACCGCCCGACAGGGCGGCTATGGCTACACCTTC.

The CDR3, as DNA: TGTGCCAGTGAACGGGACACCGGGGAGCTGTTTTTT. This translates into CASERDTGELFF. The J gene is TRBJ2-2, the V gene TRBV28; D remains ambiguous. CDR1 is MDHEN, CDR2 SYDVKM, per germline. The V end lost 9 bases, the J end lost 3 bases, and 8 bases lay between the germline ends. This CDR3 has 12 residues.

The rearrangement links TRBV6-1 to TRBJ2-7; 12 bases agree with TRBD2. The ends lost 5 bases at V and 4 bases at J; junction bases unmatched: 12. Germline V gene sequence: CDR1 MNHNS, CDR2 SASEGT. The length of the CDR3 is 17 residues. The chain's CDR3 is CASSSAGLAGRGYEQYF. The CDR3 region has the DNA TGTGCCAGCAGTTCCGCCGGACTAGCGGGAAGGGGGTACGAGCAGTACTTC.

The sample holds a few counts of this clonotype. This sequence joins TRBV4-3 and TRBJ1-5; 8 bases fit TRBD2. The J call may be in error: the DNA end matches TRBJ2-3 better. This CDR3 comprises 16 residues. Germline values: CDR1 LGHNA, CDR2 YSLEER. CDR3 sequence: CASSQDLRTSNQPQYF. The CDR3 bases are TGCGCCAGCAGCCAAGATCTGAGGACTAGCAATCAGCCCCAGTATTTT.

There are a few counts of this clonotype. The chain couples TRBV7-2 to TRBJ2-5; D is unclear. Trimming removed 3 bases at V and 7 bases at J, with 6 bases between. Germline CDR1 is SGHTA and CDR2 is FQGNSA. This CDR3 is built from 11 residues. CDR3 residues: CASSFLGTQYF. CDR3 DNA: TGTGCCAGCAGCTTTCTTGGGACCCAGTACTTC.

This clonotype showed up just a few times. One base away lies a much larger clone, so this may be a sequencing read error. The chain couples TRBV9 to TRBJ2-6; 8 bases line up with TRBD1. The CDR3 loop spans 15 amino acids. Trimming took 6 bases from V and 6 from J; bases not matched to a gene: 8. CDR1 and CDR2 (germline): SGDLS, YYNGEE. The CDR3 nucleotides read TGTGCCAGCACCCTACGGACAGGGAAGGCCAACGTCCTGACTTTC. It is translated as CASTLRTGKANVLTF.

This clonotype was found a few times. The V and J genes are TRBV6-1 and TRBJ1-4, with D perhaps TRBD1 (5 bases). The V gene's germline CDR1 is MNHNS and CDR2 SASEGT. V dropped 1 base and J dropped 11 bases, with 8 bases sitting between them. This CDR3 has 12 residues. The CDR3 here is CASSEGQTKLFF. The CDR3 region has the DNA TGTGCCAGCAGTGAAGGACAGACGAAACTGTTTTTT.

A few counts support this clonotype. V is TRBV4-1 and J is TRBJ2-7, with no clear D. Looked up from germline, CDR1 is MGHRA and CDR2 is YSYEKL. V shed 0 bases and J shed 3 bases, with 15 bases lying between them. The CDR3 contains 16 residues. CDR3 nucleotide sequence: TGCGCCAGCAGCCAAGAGACTCCGCCCAGAAACTACGAGCAGTACTTC. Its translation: CASSQETPPRNYEQYF.

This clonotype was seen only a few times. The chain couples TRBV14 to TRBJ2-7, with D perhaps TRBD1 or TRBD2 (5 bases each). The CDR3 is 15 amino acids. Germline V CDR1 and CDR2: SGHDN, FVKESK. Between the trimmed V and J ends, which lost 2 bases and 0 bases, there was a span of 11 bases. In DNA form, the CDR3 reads TGTGCCAGCAGCCAACCCGGGACCAACTCCTACGAGCAGTACTTC. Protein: CASSQPGTNSYEQYF.

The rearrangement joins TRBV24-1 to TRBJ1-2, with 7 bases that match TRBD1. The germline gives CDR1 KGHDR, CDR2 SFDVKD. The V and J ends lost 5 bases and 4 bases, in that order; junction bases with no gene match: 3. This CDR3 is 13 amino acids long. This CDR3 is CATSVGQFYGYTF. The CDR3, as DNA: TGTGCCACCAGTGTGGGACAGTTCTATGGCTACACCTTC.

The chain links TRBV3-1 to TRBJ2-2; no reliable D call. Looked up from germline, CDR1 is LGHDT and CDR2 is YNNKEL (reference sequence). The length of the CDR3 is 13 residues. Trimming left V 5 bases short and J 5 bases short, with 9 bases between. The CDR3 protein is CASSATKTGELFF. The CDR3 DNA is TGTGCCAGCAGCGCAACTAAAACCGGGGAGCTGTTTTTT.

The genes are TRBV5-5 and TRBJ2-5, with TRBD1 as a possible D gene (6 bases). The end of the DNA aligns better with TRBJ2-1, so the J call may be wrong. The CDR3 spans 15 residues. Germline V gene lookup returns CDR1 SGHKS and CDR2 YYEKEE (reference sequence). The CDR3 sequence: CASSFLGQSEHEQFF. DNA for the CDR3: TGTGCCAGCAGCTTCCTCGGACAGAGCGAGCATGAGCAGTTCTTC.

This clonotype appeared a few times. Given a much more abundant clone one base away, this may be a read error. The CDR3 loop is CASSSSQVSGYTEAFF. DNA of the CDR3: TGTGCCAGCAGCTCCTCCCAGGTATCGGGGTACACTGAAGCTTTCTTT. The V gene is TRBV11-1, the J gene TRBJ1-1; no clear D gene. V was pared by 4 bases and J by 3 bases, with 18 bases between. The CDR3 has 16 amino acids. Germline V gene data show CDR1 as SGHAT and CDR2 as FQDESV (reference sequence).

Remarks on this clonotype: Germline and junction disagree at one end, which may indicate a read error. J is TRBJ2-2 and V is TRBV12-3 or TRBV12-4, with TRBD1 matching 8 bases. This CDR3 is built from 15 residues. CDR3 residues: CAGSFKTGDLGEPFF. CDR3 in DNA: TGTGCCGGCAGCTTCAAGACAGGGGACCTCGGGGAGCCGTTTTTT.

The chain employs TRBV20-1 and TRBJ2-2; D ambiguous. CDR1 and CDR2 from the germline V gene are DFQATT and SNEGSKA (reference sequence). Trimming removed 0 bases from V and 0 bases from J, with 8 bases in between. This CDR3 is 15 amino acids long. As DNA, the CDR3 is TGCAGTGCTAGAGATGCCACAGCGAACACCGGGGAGCTGTTTTTT. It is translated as CSARDATANTGELFF.

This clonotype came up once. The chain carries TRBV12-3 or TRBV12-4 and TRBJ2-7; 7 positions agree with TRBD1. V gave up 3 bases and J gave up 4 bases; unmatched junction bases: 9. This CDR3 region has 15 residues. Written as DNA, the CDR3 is TGTGCCAGCAGTTTCGGGTGGGGACAGAGTTACGAGCAGTACTTC. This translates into CASSFGWGQSYEQYF.

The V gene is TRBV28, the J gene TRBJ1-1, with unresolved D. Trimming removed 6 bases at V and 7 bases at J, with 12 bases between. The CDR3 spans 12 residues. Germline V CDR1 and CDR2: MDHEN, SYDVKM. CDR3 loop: CASSGWGDEAFF. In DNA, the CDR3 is TGTGCCAGCAGCGGATGGGGAGATGAAGCTTTCTTT.

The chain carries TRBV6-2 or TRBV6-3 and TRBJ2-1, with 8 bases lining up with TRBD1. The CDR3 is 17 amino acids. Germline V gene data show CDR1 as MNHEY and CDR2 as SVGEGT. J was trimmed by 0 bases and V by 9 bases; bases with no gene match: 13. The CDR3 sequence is CASKPWTGPSSYNEQFF. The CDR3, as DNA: TGTGCCAGTAAACCGTGGACAGGGCCAAGCTCCTACAATGAGCAGTTCTTC.